Below, 13 T cell receptor beta chains from the same sample are listed, as sequenced in a study of T cell repertoires in cytomegalovirus infection. TCRdb itself ran the reads through MiXCR, one entry per CDR3 protein. The table has about 300,000 distinct CDR3 sequences, about 8.8% seen once. Specimen: PBMCs. The source is a human donor in good health (CMV status not recorded). Some clones in this sample may be carry-over from other donors' samples.

This clonotype was seen a handful of times. This chain connects TRBV6-2 or TRBV6-3 to TRBJ2-1; 11 bases match TRBD2. The CDR3 is made up of 16 amino acids. With V trimmed by 4 bases and J by 9 bases, 11 bases remained unmatched. Germline-derived CDR1 and CDR2 are MNHEY and SVGEGT. The CDR3 is CASSFASGGTKREQFF. The CDR3 DNA sequence: TGTGCCAGCAGTTTTGCTAGCGGGGGGACGAAGCGTGAGCAGTTCTTC.

This clonotype was detected many times. This rearrangement joins TRBV28 to TRBJ2-2; D might be TRBD1 (5 bases). The CDR3 is made up of 18 amino acids. Germline V CDR1 and CDR2: MDHEN, SYDVKM. Trimming took off 3 bases at V and 2 bases at J, with 19 bases between the two ends. The CDR3 DNA follows: TGTGCCAGCAGTTTCACTAAGGGGTTCCCATCTAACACCGGGGAGCTGTTTTTT. Translating it yields CASSFTKGFPSNTGELFF.

This clonotype was picked up many times. V usage is TRBV7-9 and J usage is TRBJ2-7; D may be TRBD1 or TRBD2 (5 bases each). Germline loops: CDR1 SEHNR, CDR2 FQNEAQ (reference sequence). The CDR3 extends over 16 amino acids. With 4 bases removed from V and 0 bases from J, the gap between germline ends came to 16 bases. The DNA for the CDR3 is TGTGCCAGCAGCTCGGGGCAGGGCCCTCACTCCTACGAGCAGTACTTC. This translates into CASSSGQGPHSYEQYF.

This clonotype came up a few times. J is TRBJ2-5 and V is TRBV6-6; D possibly corresponds to TRBD2 (7 bases). This CDR3 contains 14 residues. The ends were cut back, 7 bases at V and 5 bases at J, with 17 bases in the middle. Looked up from germline, CDR1 is MNHNY and CDR2 is SVGAGI (reference sequence). CDR3 region: CASTNWGGGETQYF. CDR3 nucleotide sequence: TGTGCCAGCACGAACTGGGGGGGCGGGGAGACCCAGTACTTC.

In its sample, this clonotype was seen many times. This sequence joins TRBV7-2 and TRBJ1-5; D unresolved. This CDR3 comprises 13 residues. From germline, CDR1 is SGHTA and CDR2 FQGNSA. V gave up 4 bases and J gave up 6 bases, with 10 bases separating them. The CDR3 DNA reads TGTGCCAGCAGCTCCGTAAGGAGTCAGCCCCAGCATTTT. Residues: CASSSVRSQPQHF. Based on the CDR3 plus reference TRBV7-2 and TRBJ1-5, the full variable domain is GAGVSQSPSNKVTEKGKDVELRCDPISGHTALYWYRQSLGQGLEFLIYFQGNSAPDKSGLPSDRFSAERTGGSVSTLTIQRTQQEDSAVYLCASSSVRSQPQHFGDGTRLSIL.

This clonotype was recorded many times. This chain joins TRBV10-3 and TRBJ2-5, with TRBD1 identical over 7 bases. This CDR3 spans 14 amino acids. CDR1 ENHRY and CDR2 SYGVKD come from the germline V gene. V trimming: 0 bases; J trimming: 4 bases; junction bases outside the gene matches: 2. The chain's CDR3 is CAISESTGRETQYF. The CDR3 nucleotides are TGTGCCATCAGTGAGTCGACAGGGAGAGAGACCCAGTACTTC.

The rearrangement joins TRBV9 to TRBJ2-2, with D perhaps TRBD2 (7 bases). This CDR3 is 19 amino acids long. Looked up from germline, CDR1 is SGDLS and CDR2 is YYNGEE. Between the trimmed V and J ends, which lost 1 base and 4 bases, there was a span of 23 bases. The CDR3 spells CASSVSLRGPNLGTGELFF. The CDR3, as DNA: TGTGCCAGCAGCGTAAGTCTGCGGGGGCCTAACCTCGGCACCGGGGAGCTGTTTTTT. The full variable domain, its missing parts supplied by reference TRBV9 and TRBJ2-2, is DSGVTQTPKHLITATGQRVTLRCSPRSGDLSVYWYQQSLDQGLQFLIQYYNGEERAKGNILERFSAQQFPDLHSELNLSSLELGDSALYFCASSVSLRGPNLGTGELFFGEGSRLTVL.

In its sample, this clonotype was seen many times. J is TRBJ2-7 and V is TRBV3-1, with unresolved D. Trimming shortened V by 0 bases and J by 5 bases, and 17 bases separated the two germline ends. This CDR3 is 16 amino acids long. The germline V gene encodes CDR1 LGHDT and CDR2 YNNKEL (reference sequence). CDR3 protein: CASSQDPPKRYHEQYV. The CDR3 region has the DNA TGTGCCAGCAGCCAAGATCCGCCGAAGAGGTACCACGAGCAGTACGTC.

This clonotype was observed a handful of times. The chain links TRBV19 to TRBJ2-7, with D possibly TRBD2 on 5 matching bases. The CDR3 runs to 16 residues. Germline V gene data show CDR1 as LNHDA and CDR2 as SQIVND (reference sequence). Trimming removed 3 bases from V and 3 bases from J, with 18 bases in between. The CDR3 nucleotides are TGTGCCAGTAGTATGAAGCGGCACCGGTCCCACTACGAGCAGTACGTC. Amino acids: CASSMKRHRSHYEQYV.

This clonotype showed up just a few times. The chain's CDR3 is CSAGPRTAPYNEQFF. The CDR3 region has the DNA TGCAGTGCTGGACCGCGGACAGCCCCCTACAATGAGCAGTTCTTC. V and J are TRBV20-1 and TRBJ2-1, with D possibly TRBD1 on 6 matching bases. CDR1 DFQATT and CDR2 SNEGSKA come from the germline V gene (reference sequence). CDR3 length: 15 residues. The V end was cut by 5 bases, the J end by 2 bases, with 16 bases between.

As concerns this clonotype: A single base separates this from a much larger clone, so it may be a read error. The chain uses TRBV7-4 and TRBJ1-1, with D perhaps matching TRBD1 (5 bases). Germline V CDR1 and CDR2: SGHVT, SQSDAQ. CDR3 size: 14 residues. The CDR3 region is CASSLARVNTGAFF. The CDR3 coding sequence is TGTGCCAGCAGCTTAGCCAGGGTGAACACTGGAGCTTTCTTT.

The rearrangement uses TRBV28 and TRBJ1-2; TRBD1 aligns across 7 bases. CDR3 size: 14 residues. V was pared by 4 bases and J by 3 bases, with 5 bases of the junction left unmatched. Germline values: CDR1 MDHEN, CDR2 SYDVKM. The CDR3, as DNA: TGTGCCAGCAGTTCTACAGGGGAGGACTATGGCTACACCTTC. This gives the protein CASSSTGEDYGYTF.

This clonotype was seen at least ten times. This sequence joins TRBV29-1 and TRBJ2-3; D is perhaps TRBD1 or TRBD2 (5 bases each). The CDR3 contains 11 residues. V lost 6 bases and J lost 2, with 6 bases in between. The germline CDR1 and CDR2 sequences are SQVTM and ANQGSEA. CDR3 region: CSVGTTDTQYF. The CDR3 DNA reads as TGCAGCGTGGGGACCACAGATACGCAGTATTTT.